The source of this T cell receptor (beta chain) is a study of beta chain features in type 1 diabetes. Study-wide results and caveats: When Type 1 diabetes patients were examined, their TCRB CDR3s proved moderately but significantly shorter in all four CD4+ subsets. Lower insertion and higher deletion counts appeared at VDJ junctions in type 1 diabetes patients. For cells with high TCR expression, cDNA sequencing could yield over-representation.

Markers CD45RO/CCR7/CD25/CD127/CD95/CD27 served to sort CD4+ naive, central memory, regulatory and stem cell-like memory cells. Worth noting for this clone: Antigen unknown.

CDR3 length: 15 residues. V shed 6 bases and J 0 bases; nucleotides not matched to a gene: 7. The germline V gene encodes CDR1 MDHEN and CDR2 SYDVKM. Expressed TCRB transcripts were sequenced because the isolated RNA had all been reverse transcribed beforehand. The protocol was immunoSEQ multiplex PCR, while the TCRdb copy is restricted to in-frame clones and leaves out a portion. The sample lists about 360,000 clones, 10% to 15% occurring once. The TCR comes from a man between 18 and 35 years old in good health. The sequenced sample consisted of naive CD4+ T cells from blood. The chain is built from TRBV28 and TRBJ2-7; 8 nucleotides agree with TRBD1. CDR3 sequence reads: CASRPSTGVSYEQYF. CDR3 DNA: TGTGCCAGCAGGCCGTCGACAGGGGTCTCCTACGAGCAGTACTTC.